What follows are 5 T cell receptor beta chains derived from one specimen sequenced in a study of T cell repertoires in cytomegalovirus infection. No antigen has been assigned to these receptors. TCRdb itself ran the reads through MiXCR, one entry per CDR3 protein. Seen here are about 470,000 distinct CDR3 sequences, roughly 42% observed once, and the top ten hold roughly two fifths. The sample here was cultured PBMCs, taken from culture after CMV antigen stimulation. These receptors came from a human donor in good health (CMV status not recorded). Some clones in this sample may be carry-over from other donors' samples.

This clonotype occurred a few times. This chain links TRBV5-4 with TRBJ1-1, with D unresolved. Germline assignment: CDR1 SGHNT and CDR2 YYREEE (reference sequence). V was clipped by 1 base and J by 0 bases, with 13 bases between them. This CDR3 has 16 amino acids. CDR3 sequence (DNA): TGTGCCAGCAGCTTGTTAGCCGGAACGGTGAACACTGAAGCTTTCTTT. Its protein is CASSLLAGTVNTEAFF.

The chain is built from TRBV5-5 and TRBJ2-3; 8 nucleotides align to TRBD1. Germline CDR1 and CDR2: SGHKS and YYEKEE (reference sequence). The CDR3 contains 16 residues. After removal of 1 base from V and 3 bases from J, the junction contained 7 bases not matched to a gene. The CDR3: CASSLNWDRRTDTQYF. CDR3 nucleotide sequence: TGTGCCAGCAGCTTGAATTGGGACAGGCGAACAGATACGCAGTATTTT.

This clonotype was detected a few times. The genes are TRBV10-3 and TRBJ2-1, with 9 bases matching TRBD2. CDR3 length equals 15 residues. Germline V gene sequence: CDR1 ENHRY, CDR2 SYGVKD. V lost 8 bases to trimming and J lost 5 bases; unmatched junction nucleotides: 10. Here the CDR3 reads CAIGKAGGRDNEQFF. As DNA, the CDR3 is TGTGCCATCGGTAAAGCGGGGGGCCGGGACAATGAGCAGTTCTTC.

This chain joins TRBV20-1 and TRBJ2-1, with TRBD2 identical over 15 bases. The CDR3 sequence is 18 residues long. Germline assignment: CDR1 DFQATT and CDR2 SNEGSKA (reference sequence). V lost 6 bases to trimming and J lost 1 base; unmatched junction nucleotides: 10. The CDR3 protein is CSAGLAGGFSRSYNEQFF. DNA of the CDR3: TGCAGTGCCGGACTAGCGGGAGGGTTCTCGAGGTCCTACAATGAGCAGTTCTTC.

The genes are TRBV7-9 and TRBJ2-1; 14 bases align to TRBD2. From germline, CDR1 is SEHNR and CDR2 FQNEAQ (reference sequence). V shed 6 bases and J 7 bases; nucleotides not matched to a gene: 5. The CDR3 sequence is 15 residues long. The CDR3: CASSGTSGRQNEQFF. The DNA of the CDR3 is TGTGCCAGCAGTGGGACTAGCGGGAGACAGAATGAGCAGTTCTTC.